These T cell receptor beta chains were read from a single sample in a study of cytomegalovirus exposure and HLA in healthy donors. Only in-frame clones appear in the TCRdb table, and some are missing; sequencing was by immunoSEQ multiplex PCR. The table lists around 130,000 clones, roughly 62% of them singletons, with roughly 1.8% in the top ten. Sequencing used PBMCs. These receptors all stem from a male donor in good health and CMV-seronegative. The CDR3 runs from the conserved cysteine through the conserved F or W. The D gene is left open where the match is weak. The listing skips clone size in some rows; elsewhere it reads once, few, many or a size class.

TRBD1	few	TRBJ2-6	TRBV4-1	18	TGCGCCAGCAGCCAAGCGGGACAGGGTAACGCTGGGGCCAACGTCCTGACTTTC	CASSQAGQGNAGANVLTF
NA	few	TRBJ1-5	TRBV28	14	TGTGCCAGCACTCAAGGGGAGGGGAATCAGCCCCAGCATTTT	CASTQGEGNQPQHF
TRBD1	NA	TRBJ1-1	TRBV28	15	TGTGCCAGCAGTTTATCCGACAGGGCGGGCACTGAAGCTTTCTTT	CASSLSDRAGTEAFF
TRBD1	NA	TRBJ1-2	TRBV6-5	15	TGTGCCAGCAGTTTCGGGACAGACTCCCTATATGGCTACACCTTC	CASSFGTDSLYGYTF
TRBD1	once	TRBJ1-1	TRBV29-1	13	TGCAGCGTGGAGACAGGGTTAAACACTGAAGCTTTCTTT	CSVETGLNTEAFF
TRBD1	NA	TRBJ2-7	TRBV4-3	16	TGCGCCAGCAGCCGTTCGCAGGGGGCCCGCGTATACGAGCAGTACTTC	CASSRSQGARVYEQYF
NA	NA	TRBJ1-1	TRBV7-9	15	TGTGCCAGCAGCTTAGCGCTGTCTACGAACACTGAAGCTTTCTTT	CASSLALSTNTEAFF
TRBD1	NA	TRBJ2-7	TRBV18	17	TGTGCCAGCTCACCCCAGACAGGGGTTAGCCTACGGACCGAGCAGTACTTC	CASSPQTGVSLRTEQYF
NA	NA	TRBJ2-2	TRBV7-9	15	TGTGCCAGCAGCTTATGGGCGCTGAACACCGGGGAGCTGTTTTTT	CASSLWALNTGELFF
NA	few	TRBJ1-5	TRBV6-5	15	TGTGCCAGCAGTTATTCGGGGATTTTAAATCAGCCCCAGCATTTT	CASSYSGILNQPQHF
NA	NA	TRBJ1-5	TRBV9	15	TGTGCCAGCAGCGGGGGGACATATAGCAATCAGCCCCAGCATTTT	CASSGGTYSNQPQHF
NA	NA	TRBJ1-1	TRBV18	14	TGTGCCAGCTCACCACTAGAGGAGGTCCCTGAAGCTTTCTTT	CASSPLEEVPEAFF
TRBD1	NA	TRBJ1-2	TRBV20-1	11	TGCAGTGCCCTGACAGGGTATGGCTACACCTTC	CSALTGYGYTF
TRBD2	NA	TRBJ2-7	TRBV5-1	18	TGCGCCAGCAGCTTGGCAGTAGCGGGGGGTAGGAGCTCCTACGAGCAGTACTTC	CASSLAVAGGRSSYEQYF
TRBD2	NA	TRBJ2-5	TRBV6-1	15	TGTGCCAGCAGGGGACTAGCGGGGAGTCAAGAGACCCAGTACTTC	CASRGLAGSQETQYF
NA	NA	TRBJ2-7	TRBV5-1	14	TGCGCCAGCAGTACCAGTGCGGTGTCAGGGGAGCAGTACTTC	CASSTSAVSGEQYF
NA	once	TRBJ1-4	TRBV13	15	TGTGCCAGCAGCACCAACAGGGCATCTGGTGAAAAACTGTTTTTT	CASSTNRASGEKLFF
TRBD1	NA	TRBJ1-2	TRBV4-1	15	TGCGCCAGCAGCCAAGGGGACAGGGGTAACTATGGCTACACCTTC	CASSQGDRGNYGYTF
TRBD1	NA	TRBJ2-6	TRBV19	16	TGTGCCAGTAGTATCCTACAGGGGGCTGGGGCCAACGTCCTGACTTTC	CASSILQGAGANVLTF
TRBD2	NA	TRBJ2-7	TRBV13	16	TGTGCCAGCAGCTTAGTAGGTAGCGGGGGTAGCTACGAGCAGTACTTC	CASSLVGSGGSYEQYF